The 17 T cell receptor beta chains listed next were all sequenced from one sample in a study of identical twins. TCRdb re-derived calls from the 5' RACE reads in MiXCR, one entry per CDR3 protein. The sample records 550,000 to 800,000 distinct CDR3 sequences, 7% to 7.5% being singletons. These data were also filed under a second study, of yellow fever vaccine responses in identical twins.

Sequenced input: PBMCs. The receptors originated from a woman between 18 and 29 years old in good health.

CDR3 loop: CASSLDVGHFYGYTF. In nucleotides, the CDR3 is TGTGCCAGCAGTTTAGATGTGGGGCATTTCTATGGCTACACCTTC. The chain carries TRBV12-3 or TRBV12-4 and TRBJ1-2; TRBD1 is a possible D gene (5 bases). The CDR3 contains 15 residues. V was clipped by 1 base and J by 4 bases, with 13 bases between them.

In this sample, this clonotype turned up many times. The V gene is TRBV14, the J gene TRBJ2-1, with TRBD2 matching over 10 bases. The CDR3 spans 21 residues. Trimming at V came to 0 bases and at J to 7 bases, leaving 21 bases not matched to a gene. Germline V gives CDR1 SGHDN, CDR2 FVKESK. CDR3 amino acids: CASSQDPRPGLARSTVNEQFF. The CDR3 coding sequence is TGTGCCAGCAGCCAAGATCCAAGGCCGGGACTAGCGAGGAGTACGGTAAATGAGCAGTTCTTC.

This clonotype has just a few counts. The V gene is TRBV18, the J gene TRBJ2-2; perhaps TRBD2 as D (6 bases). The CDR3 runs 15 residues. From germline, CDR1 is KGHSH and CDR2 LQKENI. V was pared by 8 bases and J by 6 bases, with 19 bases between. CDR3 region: CASSRIAEVSGELFF. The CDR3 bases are TGTGCCAGCAGTCGTATAGCGGAAGTCTCCGGGGAGCTGTTTTTT. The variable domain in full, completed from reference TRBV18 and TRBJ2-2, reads NAGVMQNPRHLVRRRGQEARLRCSPMKGHSHVYWYRQLPEEGLKFMVYLQKENIIDESGMPKERFSAEFPKEGPSILRIQQVVRGDSAAYFCASSRIAEVSGELFFGEGSRLTVL.

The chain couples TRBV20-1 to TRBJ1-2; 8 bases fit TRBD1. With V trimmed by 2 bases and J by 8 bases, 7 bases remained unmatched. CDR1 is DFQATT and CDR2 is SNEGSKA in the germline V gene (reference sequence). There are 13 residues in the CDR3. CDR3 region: CSARPQTGEGYTF. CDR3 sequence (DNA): TGCAGTGCTAGACCTCAGACAGGGGAAGGCTACACCTTC.

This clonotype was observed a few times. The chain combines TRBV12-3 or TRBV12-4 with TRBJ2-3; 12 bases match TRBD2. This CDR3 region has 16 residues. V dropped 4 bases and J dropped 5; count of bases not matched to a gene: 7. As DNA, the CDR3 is TGTGCCAGCAGTTCGAGACTAGCGGGGGACAGAGATACGCAGTATTTT. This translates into CASSSRLAGDRDTQYF.

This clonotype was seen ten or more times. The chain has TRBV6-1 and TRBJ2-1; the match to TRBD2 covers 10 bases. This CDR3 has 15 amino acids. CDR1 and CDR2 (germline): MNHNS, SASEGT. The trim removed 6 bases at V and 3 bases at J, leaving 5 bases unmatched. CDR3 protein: CASRITSGVYNEQFF. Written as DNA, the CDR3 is TGTGCCAGCAGAATAACTAGCGGGGTCTACAATGAGCAGTTCTTC.

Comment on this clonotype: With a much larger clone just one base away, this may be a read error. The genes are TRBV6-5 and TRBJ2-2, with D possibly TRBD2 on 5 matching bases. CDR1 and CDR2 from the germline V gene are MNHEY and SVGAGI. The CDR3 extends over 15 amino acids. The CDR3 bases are TGTGCCAGCTGTTATAGCGAACCGAACACCGGGGAGCTGTTTTTT. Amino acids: CASCYSEPNTGELFF.

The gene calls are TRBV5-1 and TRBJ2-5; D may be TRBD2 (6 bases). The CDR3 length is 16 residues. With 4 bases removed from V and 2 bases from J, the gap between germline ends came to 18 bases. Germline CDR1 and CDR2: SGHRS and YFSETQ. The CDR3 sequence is CASSLNSGTSQETQYF. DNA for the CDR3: TGCGCCAGCAGCCTTAACTCCGGGACTTCACAAGAGACCCAGTACTTC.

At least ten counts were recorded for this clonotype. CDR3 sequence reads: CASSFGRAAYEQYF. CDR3 in DNA: TGTGCCAGCAGTTTCGGCAGGGCCGCCTACGAGCAGTACTTC. The V gene is TRBV12-3 or TRBV12-4, the J gene TRBJ2-7; TRBD1 is a possible D gene (5 bases). The CDR3 consists of 14 residues. Trimming took 3 bases from V and 2 from J, leaving 11 bases between them.

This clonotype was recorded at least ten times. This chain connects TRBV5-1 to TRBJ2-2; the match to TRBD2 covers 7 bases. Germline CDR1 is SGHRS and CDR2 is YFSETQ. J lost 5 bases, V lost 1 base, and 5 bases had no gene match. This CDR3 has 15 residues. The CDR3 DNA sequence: TGCGCCAGCAGCTTGCCGGGAGGTGATACCGGGGAGCTGTTTTTT. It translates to CASSLPGGDTGELFF.

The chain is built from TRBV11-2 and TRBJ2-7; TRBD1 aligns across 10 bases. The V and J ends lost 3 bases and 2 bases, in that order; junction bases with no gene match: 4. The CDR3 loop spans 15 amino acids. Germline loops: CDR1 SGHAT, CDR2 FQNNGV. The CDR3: CASSFGQGGPYEQYF. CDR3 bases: TGTGCCAGCAGCTTTGGACAGGGGGGACCCTACGAGCAGTACTTC. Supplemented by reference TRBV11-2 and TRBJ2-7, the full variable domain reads EAGVAQSPRYKIIEKRQSVAFWCNPISGHATLYWYQQILGQGPKLLIQFQNNGVVDDSQLPKDRFSAERLKGVDSTLKIQPAKLEDSAVYLCASSFGQGGPYEQYFGPGTRLTVT.

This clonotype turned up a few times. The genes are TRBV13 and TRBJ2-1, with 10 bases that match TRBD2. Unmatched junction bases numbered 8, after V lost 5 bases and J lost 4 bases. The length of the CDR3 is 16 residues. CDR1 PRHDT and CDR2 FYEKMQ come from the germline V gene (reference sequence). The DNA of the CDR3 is TGTGCCAGCAGCCAAAGGACTAGCGGAACATACAATGAGCAGTTCTTC. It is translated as CASSQRTSGTYNEQFF.

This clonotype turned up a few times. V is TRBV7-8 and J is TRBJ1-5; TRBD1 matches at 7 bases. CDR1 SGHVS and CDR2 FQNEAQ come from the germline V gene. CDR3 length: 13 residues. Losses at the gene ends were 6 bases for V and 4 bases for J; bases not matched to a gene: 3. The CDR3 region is CASRDRYNQPQHF. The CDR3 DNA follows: TGTGCCAGCAGGGACAGGTATAATCAGCCCCAGCATTTT.

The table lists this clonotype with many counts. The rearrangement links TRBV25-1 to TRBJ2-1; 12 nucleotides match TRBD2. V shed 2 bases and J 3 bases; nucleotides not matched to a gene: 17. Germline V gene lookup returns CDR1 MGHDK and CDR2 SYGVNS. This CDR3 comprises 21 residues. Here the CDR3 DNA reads TGTGCCAGCAGTGAAAGGCGTACTAGCGGGGGGCTAAAGAAGTACTACAATGAGCAGTTCTTC. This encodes CASSERRTSGGLKKYYNEQFF.

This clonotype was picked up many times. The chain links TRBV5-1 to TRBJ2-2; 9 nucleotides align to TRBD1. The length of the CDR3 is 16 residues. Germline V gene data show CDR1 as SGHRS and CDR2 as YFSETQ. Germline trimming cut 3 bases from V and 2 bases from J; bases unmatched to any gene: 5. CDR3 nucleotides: TGCGCCAGCAGCTCTTACAGGGGGCAAAACACCGGGGAGCTGTTTTTT. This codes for CASSSYRGQNTGELFF. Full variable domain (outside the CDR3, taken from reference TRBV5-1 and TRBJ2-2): KAGVTQTPRYLIKTRGQQVTLSCSPISGHRSVSWYQQTPGQGLQFLFEYFSETQRNKGNFPGRFSGRQFSNSRSEMNVSTLELGDSALYLCASSSYRGQNTGELFFGEGSRLTVL.

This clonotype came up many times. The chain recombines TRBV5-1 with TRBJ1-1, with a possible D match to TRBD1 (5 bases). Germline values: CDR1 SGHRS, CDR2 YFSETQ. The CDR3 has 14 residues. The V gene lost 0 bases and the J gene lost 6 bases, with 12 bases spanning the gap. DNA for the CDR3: TGCGCCAGCAGCTTGGGGGATTGGGGGGCTGAAGCTTTCTTT. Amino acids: CASSLGDWGAEAFF.

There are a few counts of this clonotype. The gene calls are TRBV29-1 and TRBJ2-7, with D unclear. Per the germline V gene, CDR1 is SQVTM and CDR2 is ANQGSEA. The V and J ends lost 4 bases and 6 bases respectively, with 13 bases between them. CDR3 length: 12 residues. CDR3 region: CSVVDTSPEQYF. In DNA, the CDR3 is TGCAGCGTTGTAGACACCTCTCCCGAGCAGTACTTC.